This T cell receptor beta chain was observed in a study of CD4 T cells in relation to SARS-CoV-2 and coronaviruses. Sequencing was performed with immunoSEQ multiplex PCR; in TCRdb, only in-frame clones are kept and a portion is missing. The profile shows around 34,000 clones, around four fifths of them singletons. On this clone: Its antigen is undetermined.

The CDR3 covers 19 residues. Germline CDR1 reads SGHRS; CDR2 reads YFSETQ. J gave up 9 bases and V 1 base, and 17 bases lay outside the gene matches. The clonotype was recovered from an adult with COVID-19. The chain uses TRBV5-1 and TRBJ1-6; 9 positions match TRBD1. The sample was memory CD4+ T cells from PBMCs, cultured in vitro. This CDR3 is CASSLRPGTGWEAVSPLHF. The CDR3, as DNA: TGCGCCAGCAGCTTGCGTCCCGGGACAGGGTGGGAAGCCGTTTCACCCCTCCACTTT.